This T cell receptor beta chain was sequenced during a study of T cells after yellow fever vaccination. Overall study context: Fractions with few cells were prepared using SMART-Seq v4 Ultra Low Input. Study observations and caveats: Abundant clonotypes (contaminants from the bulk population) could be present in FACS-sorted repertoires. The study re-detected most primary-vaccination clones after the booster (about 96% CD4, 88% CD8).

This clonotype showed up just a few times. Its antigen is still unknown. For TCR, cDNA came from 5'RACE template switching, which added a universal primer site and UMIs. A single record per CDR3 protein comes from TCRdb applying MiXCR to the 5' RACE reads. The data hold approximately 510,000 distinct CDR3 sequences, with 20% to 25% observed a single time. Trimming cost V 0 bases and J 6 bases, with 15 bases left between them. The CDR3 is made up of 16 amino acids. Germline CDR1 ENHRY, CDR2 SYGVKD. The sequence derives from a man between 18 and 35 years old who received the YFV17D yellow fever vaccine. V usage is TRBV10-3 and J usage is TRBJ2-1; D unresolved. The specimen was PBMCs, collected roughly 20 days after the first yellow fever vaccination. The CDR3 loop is CAISESVTSKSNEQFF. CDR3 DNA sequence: TGTGCCATCAGTGAGTCCGTGACTTCAAAAAGCAATGAGCAGTTCTTC.